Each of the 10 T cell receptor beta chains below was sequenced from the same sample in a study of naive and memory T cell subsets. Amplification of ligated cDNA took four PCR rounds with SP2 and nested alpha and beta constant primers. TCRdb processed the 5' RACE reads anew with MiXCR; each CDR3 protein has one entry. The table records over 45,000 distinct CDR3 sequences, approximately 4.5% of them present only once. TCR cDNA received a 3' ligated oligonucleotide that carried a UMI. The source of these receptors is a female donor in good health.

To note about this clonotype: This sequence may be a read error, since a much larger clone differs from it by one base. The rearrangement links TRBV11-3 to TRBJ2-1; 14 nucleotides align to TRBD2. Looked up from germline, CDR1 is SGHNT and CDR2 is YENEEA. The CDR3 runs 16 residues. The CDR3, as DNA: TGTGTCAGCAGCTCCGCCGGGACTAGCGGGAGTAGTGAGCAGTTCTTC. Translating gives CVSSSAGTSGSSEQFF. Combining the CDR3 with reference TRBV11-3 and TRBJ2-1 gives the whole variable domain EAGVVQSPRYKIIEKKQPVAFWCNPISGHNTLYWYLQNLGQGPELLIRYENEEAVDDSQLPKDRFSAERLKGVDSTLKIQPAELGDSAVYLCVSSSAGTSGSSEQFFGPGTRLTVL.

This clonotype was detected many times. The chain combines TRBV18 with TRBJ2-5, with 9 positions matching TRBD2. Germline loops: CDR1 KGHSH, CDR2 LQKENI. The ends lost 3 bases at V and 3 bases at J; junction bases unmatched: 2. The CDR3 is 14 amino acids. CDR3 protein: CASSPLAGKETQYF. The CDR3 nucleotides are TGTGCCAGCTCACCTCTAGCGGGAAAAGAGACCCAGTACTTC.

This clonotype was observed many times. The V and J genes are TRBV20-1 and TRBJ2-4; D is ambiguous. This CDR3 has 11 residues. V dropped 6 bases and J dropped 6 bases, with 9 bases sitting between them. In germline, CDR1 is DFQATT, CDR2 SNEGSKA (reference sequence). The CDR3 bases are TGCAGTGCAATGGGAACAAACATTCAGTACTTC. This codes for CSAMGTNIQYF.

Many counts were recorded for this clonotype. The CDR3 protein is CASSNRDRGRHEQYF. CDR3 DNA: TGTGCCAGCAGCAACCGGGACAGGGGGCGCCACGAGCAGTACTTC. The chain uses TRBV7-2 and TRBJ2-7, with TRBD1 identical over 12 bases. J gave up 5 bases and V 5 bases, and 7 bases lay outside the gene matches. This CDR3 contains 15 residues. Germline values: CDR1 SGHTA, CDR2 FQGNSA. The whole variable domain, filled in from reference TRBV7-2 and TRBJ2-7, reads GAGVSQSPSNKVTEKGKDVELRCDPISGHTALYWYRQSLGQGLEFLIYFQGNSAPDKSGLPSDRFSAERTGGSVSTLTIQRTQQEDSAVYLCASSNRDRGRHEQYFGPGTRLTVT.

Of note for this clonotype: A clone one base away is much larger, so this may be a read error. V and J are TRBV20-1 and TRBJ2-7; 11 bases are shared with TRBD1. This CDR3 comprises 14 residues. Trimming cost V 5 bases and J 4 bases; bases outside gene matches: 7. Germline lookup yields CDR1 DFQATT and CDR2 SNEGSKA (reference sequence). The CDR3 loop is CSAGGTGGIYEQYF. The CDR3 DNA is TGCAGTGCTGGAGGGACAGGGGGGATTTACGAGCAGTACTTC.

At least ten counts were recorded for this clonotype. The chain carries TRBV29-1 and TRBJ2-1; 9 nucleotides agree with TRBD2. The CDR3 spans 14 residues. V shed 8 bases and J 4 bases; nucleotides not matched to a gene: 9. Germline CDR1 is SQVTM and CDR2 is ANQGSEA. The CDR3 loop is CSLGIAGVYNEQFF. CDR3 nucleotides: TGCAGCCTAGGGATAGCGGGAGTTTACAATGAGCAGTTCTTC.

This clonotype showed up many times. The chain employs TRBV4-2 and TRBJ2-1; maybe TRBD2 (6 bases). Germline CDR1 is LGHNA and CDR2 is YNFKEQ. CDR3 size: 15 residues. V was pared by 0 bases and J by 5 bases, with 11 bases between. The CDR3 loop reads CASSQDWDLDNEQFF. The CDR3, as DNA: TGTGCCAGCAGCCAAGACTGGGACTTGGACAATGAGCAGTTCTTC.

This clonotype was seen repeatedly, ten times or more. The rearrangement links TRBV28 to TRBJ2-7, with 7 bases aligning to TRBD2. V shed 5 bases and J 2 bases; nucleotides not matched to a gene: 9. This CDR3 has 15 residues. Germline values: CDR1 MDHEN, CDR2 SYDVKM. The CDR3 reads CASSTPWGRAYEQYF. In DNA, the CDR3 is TGTGCCAGCAGTACCCCGTGGGGGAGGGCCTACGAGCAGTACTTC.

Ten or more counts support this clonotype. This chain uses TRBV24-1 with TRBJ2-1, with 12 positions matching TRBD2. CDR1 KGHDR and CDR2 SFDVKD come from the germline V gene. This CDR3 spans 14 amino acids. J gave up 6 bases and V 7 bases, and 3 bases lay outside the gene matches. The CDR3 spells CATSGTSGFNEQFF. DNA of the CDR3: TGTGCCACCAGCGGGACTAGCGGGTTCAATGAGCAGTTCTTC.

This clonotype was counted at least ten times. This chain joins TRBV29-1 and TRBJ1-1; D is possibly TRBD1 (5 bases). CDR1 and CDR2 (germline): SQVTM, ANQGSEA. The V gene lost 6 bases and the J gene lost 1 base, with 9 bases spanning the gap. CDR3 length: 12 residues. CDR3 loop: CSVDSANTEAFF. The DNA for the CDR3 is TGCAGCGTCGACAGTGCGAACACTGAAGCTTTCTTT.